This TCR beta chain was captured in a study of CD8 T cells in Susac syndrome. Overall study findings and caveats: The study conceded that relatively few individuals underwent its TCR sequencing and HLA analysis.

Reverse transcription of about 0.5 to 1 ug RNA used random hexamers. Amplification of the TCR beta CDR3 was carried out by immunoSEQ multiplex PCR, which spanned a total of 54 Vbeta and 13 Jbeta segments. TCRdb ran MiXCR on the immunoSEQ multiplex PCR reads and lists one entry per CDR3 protein. The sample carries more than 200,000 distinct CDR3 sequences, roughly 95% recorded once. A remark on this clonotype: Its antigen remains unknown.

The V end lost 3 bases, the J end lost 5 bases, and 14 bases lay between the germline ends. CDR1 is DFQATT, CDR2 SNEGSKA, per germline (reference sequence). CDR3 length equals 15 residues. TCR beta sequencing covered blood CD8+ and CD4+ T cells. TEMRA cells were FACS-enriched, with CD8+ and CD4+ T cells isolated negatively. This clonotype was obtained from a human donor with multiple sclerosis. The sequenced material came from CD4+ T cells from PBMCs. This chain links TRBV20-1 with TRBJ1-6; D is perhaps TRBD1 (6 bases). CDR3 residues: CSASRGGANNSPLHF. CDR3 coding DNA: TGCAGTGCTAGTCGGGGGGGGGCGAATAATTCACCCCTCCACTTT.